One and the same sample provided the 27 T cell receptor beta chains below, sequenced in a study of tumor and adjacent non-tumor tissue in lung cancer. No cell sorting was done before RNA was extracted from the tissue. The library came from three nested PCR rounds adapted from ARM-PCR protocols. Each CDR3 protein is one row after TCRdb ran MiXCR on the multiplex PCR reads. The repertoire holds roughly 140,000 distinct CDR3 sequences, approximately 66% seen once, with about 18% in the top ten. Input material: lung tumor tissue. All receptors come from a man in his sixties with small cell lung cancer.

The chain combines TRBV5-4 with TRBJ1-2, with D tentatively TRBD1 (6 bases). Germline V CDR1 and CDR2: SGHNT, YYREEE (reference sequence). Trimming stripped 4 bases from V and 2 bases from J, with 18 bases between. This CDR3 region has 16 residues. CDR3 sequence (DNA): TGTGCCAGCAGCGATGGACGGCAGGGGCGAAACTATGGCTACACCTTC. Its protein is CASSDGRQGRNYGYTF.

The V gene is TRBV7-8, the J gene TRBJ1-4, with no clear D. The length of the CDR3 is 15 residues. CDR1 and CDR2 from the germline V gene are SGHVS and FQNEAQ. V lost 5 bases to trimming and J lost 8 bases, with 18 bases between them. CDR3 nucleotide sequence: TGTGCCAGCAGCCCCACCTACCGCTTTGGGGAAAAACTGTTTTTT. Amino acids: CASSPTYRFGEKLFF.

About this clonotype itself: Germline and junction disagree at one end, which may indicate a read error. The chain is built from TRBV12-3 or TRBV12-4 and TRBJ2-4; 10 bases are a match to TRBD2. The CDR3 spans 16 residues. As DNA, the CDR3 is TGTGCCAGCAGGTCCCTAGCGGGGGAAGCCACAAACATTCAATACTTC. This encodes CASRSLAGEATNIQYF.

The chain links TRBV12-3 or TRBV12-4 to TRBJ2-2, with 7 bases that match TRBD1. The CDR3 length is 14 residues. Losses at the gene ends were 6 bases for V and 7 bases for J; bases not matched to a gene: 8. CDR3 bases: TGTGCCAGCAGGGCTAGGGGGCAGAACGGGGAGCTGTTTTTT. This encodes CASRARGQNGELFF.

The V and J genes are TRBV20-1 and TRBJ2-1; maybe TRBD2 (5 bases). The CDR3 loop spans 11 amino acids. CDR1 and CDR2 (germline): DFQATT, SNEGSKA (reference sequence). The DNA of the CDR3 is TGCACTGCATCTACTAGGAATGAGCAGTTCTTC. This sequence encodes CTASTRNEQFF.

This clonotype was recorded at least ten times. This chain links TRBV6-5 with TRBJ1-4, with unresolved D. The CDR3 covers 15 residues. V lost 4 bases and J 8 bases, leaving 17 bases between the germline ends. Germline loops: CDR1 MNHEY, CDR2 SVGAGI. The CDR3 sequence: CASSFFGVKEEKLFF. CDR3 nucleotides: TGTGCCAGCAGTTTCTTCGGGGTAAAGGAGGAAAAACTGTTTTTT.

A few counts support this clonotype. The chain uses TRBV6-1 and TRBJ1-2, with D hard to call. There are 11 residues in the CDR3. V shed 8 bases and J shed 2 bases, with 6 bases lying between them. Germline values: CDR1 MNHNS, CDR2 SASEGT. The DNA for the CDR3 is TGTGCCAGCTCTCGGAACTATGGCTACACCTTC. As protein: CASSRNYGYTF.

The V gene is TRBV10-3, the J gene TRBJ1-1; D gene ambiguous. The CDR3 contains 13 residues. Germline V CDR1 and CDR2: ENHRY, SYGVKD. Trimming stripped 7 bases from V and 4 bases from J, with 13 bases between. The CDR3 DNA reads TGTGCCATCAAGGACCCCCAGCGCACTGAAGCTTTCTTT. Translating gives CAIKDPQRTEAFF.

The chain has TRBV11-3 and TRBJ2-2; D may be TRBD2 (6 bases). The germline V gene encodes CDR1 SGHNT and CDR2 YENEEA. V shed 2 bases and J shed 4 bases, with 14 bases lying between them. This CDR3 comprises 16 residues. The CDR3 bases are TGTGCCAGCAGCTTAACCACGGGAGCGGTCACCGGGGAGCTGTTTTTT. Translating gives CASSLTTGAVTGELFF.

This clonotype was counted at least ten times. The chain carries TRBV12-3 or TRBV12-4 and TRBJ2-1, with D maybe TRBD2 (6 bases). The length of the CDR3 is 16 residues. The germline V and J ends were trimmed by 5 bases and 2 bases, with 16 bases remaining between them. As DNA, the CDR3 is TGTGCCAGCAGTAGGACCGGAGGAGGGGCCTACAATGAGCAGTTCTTC. Protein: CASSRTGGGAYNEQFF.

For this clonotype: A junction end diverges from the germline sequence, so it may reflect a read error. This sequence joins TRBV7-8 and TRBJ2-6; D is uncertain. The CDR3 covers 15 residues. Germline values: CDR1 SGHVS, CDR2 FQNEAQ. The CDR3 DNA is TGTGCCAGCAGCTTATCAGAATATGGGGTCAACGTCCTGACTTTC. Amino acid sequence: CASSLSEYGVNVLTF.

Points on this clonotype: A read error may account for a junction end that differs from germline. V gene TRBV11-2 combines with J gene TRBJ2-3; 11 bases agree with TRBD2. The germline gives CDR1 SGHAT, CDR2 FQNNGV. The CDR3 runs to 21 residues. The CDR3 nucleotides read TGTGCCAGCAGCGCGACCCTCGGGACACGGGGACTAGCGGAGAGTACAGGTACGCAGTATTTT. Protein: CASSATLGTRGLAESTGTQYF.

Remarks on this clonotype: At one end, the junction sequence differs from germline, possibly due to a read error. J is TRBJ2-1 and V is TRBV5-8; D is possibly TRBD2 (6 bases). The CDR3 spans 14 residues. Germline CDR1 reads SGHTS; CDR2 reads YDEGEE. Here the CDR3 DNA reads TGTGCGAGCAGCTTGGAACTAGCTTCGGATGAGCATTTCTTC. This gives the protein CASSLELASDEHFF.

This clonotype was detected a few times. This rearrangement joins TRBV6-6 to TRBJ2-3; D is perhaps TRBD1 (6 bases). V lost 6 bases, J lost 7 bases, and 14 bases lay in between. Germline V lookup: CDR1 MNHNY, CDR2 SVGAGI (reference sequence). The CDR3 is 13 amino acids. Here the CDR3 DNA reads TGTGCCAGCAGCCCTCAGGGGCAATATACGCAGTATTTT. As protein: CASSPQGQYTQYF.

A remark on this clonotype: Germline is not matched at one junction end, which may reflect a read error. The V call is TRBV20-1, the J call TRBJ2-7; weak D call: TRBD2 (6 bases). The length of the CDR3 is 15 residues. Looked up from germline, CDR1 is DFQATT and CDR2 is SNEGSKA (reference sequence). CDR3 protein: CSARVMTWDSHEQYF. In nucleotides, the CDR3 is TGCAGTGCTAGAGTCATGACATGGGACTCCCACGAGCAGTACTTC.

Ten or more counts support this clonotype. V and J are TRBV6-5 and TRBJ2-7; TRBD1 aligns across 7 bases. Per germline, CDR1 MNHEY and CDR2 SVGAGI. This CDR3 is 14 amino acids long. V was pared by 5 bases and J by 2 bases, with 6 bases of the junction left unmatched. CDR3 residues: CASSKWDRPYEQYF. The CDR3 coding sequence is TGTGCCAGCAGTAAGTGGGACAGACCCTACGAGCAGTACTTC.

V is TRBV10-3 and J is TRBJ1-1, with D maybe TRBD1 (6 bases). Trimming cost V 4 bases and J 4 bases, with 13 bases left between them. The CDR3 totals 14 residues. The germline V gene has CDR1 ENHRY and CDR2 SYGVKD. CDR3 in amino acids: CAISVGGASTEAFF. The CDR3 bases are TGTGCCATCAGTGTTGGGGGCGCGAGCACTGAAGCTTTCTTT.

This clonotype was observed a single time. The chain is built from TRBV5-1 and TRBJ1-5; no clear D. This CDR3 spans 14 amino acids. The V end was cut by 4 bases, the J end by 3 bases, with 11 bases between. Germline V gene sequence: CDR1 SGHRS, CDR2 YFSETQ. CDR3 bases: TGCGCCAGCAGCCTGGAGAGCACCAATCAGCCCCAGCATTTT. Translated, it gives CASSLESTNQPQHF.

About this clonotype: A much larger clone is a single base away; this may be a read error. This sequence joins TRBV12-3 or TRBV12-4 and TRBJ2-2; 8 bases fit TRBD2. The CDR3 has 13 residues. The CDR3 loop reads CVSSPGGVGELFF. In nucleotides, the CDR3 is TGTGTCAGCAGCCCCGGGGGGGTCGGGGAGCTGTTTTTT.

As for this clonotype: A single base separates this from a much larger clone, so it may be a read error. The rearrangement links TRBV5-1 to TRBJ1-2, with D possibly matching TRBD1 (6 bases). This CDR3 is 15 amino acids long. V was trimmed by 5 bases and J by 5 bases, leaving 19 bases between them. Germline-derived CDR1 and CDR2 are SGHRS and YFSETQ. The CDR3 here is CASRKGLQGTYGYTF. The CDR3 DNA reads as TGCGCCAGCAGAAAAGGCCTACAGGGTACATATGGCTACACCTTC.

Comments on this clonotype: One end of the junction is discordant with germline, which a read error may explain. This rearrangement joins TRBV11-2 to TRBJ1-2; D unclear. In germline, CDR1 is SGHAT, CDR2 FQNNGV. The CDR3 consists of 13 residues. CDR3 nucleotides: TGTACCAGCAGCTTCACAGAATCCTGTGGCTACACCTTC. This gives the protein CTSSFTESCGYTF.

In this sample, this clonotype turned up once. The germline gene is not matched at one end of the junction; a read error may be the cause. This chain links TRBV7-9 with TRBJ2-7; possible D gene TRBD2, 5 bases. The CDR3 extends over 13 amino acids. CDR1 SEHNR and CDR2 FQNEAQ come from the germline V gene (reference sequence). The CDR3 nucleotides read TGCGCAAGCAGCCAGCGGCAGCACTACGAGCAGTACTTC. Protein: CASSQRQHYEQYF.

In regard to this clonotype: One end of the junction varies from germline; a read error may be responsible. The chain couples TRBV4-2 to TRBJ2-7; tentatively, D is TRBD1 or TRBD2 (7 bases each). This CDR3 is built from 15 residues. Germline V lookup: CDR1 LGHNA, CDR2 YNFKEQ. The CDR3 sequence is CASSQHDREGDEQNF. The CDR3 region has the DNA TGTGCCAGCAGCCAACACGACAGGGAGGGCGACGAGCAGAACTTC.

This clonotype was seen ten or more times. V and J are TRBV11-2 and TRBJ2-1; D perhaps matches TRBD2 (5 bases). CDR1 and CDR2 from the germline V gene are SGHAT and FQNNGV. V shed 3 bases and J shed 4 bases, with 10 bases lying between them. There are 14 residues in the CDR3. The CDR3 DNA reads as TGTGCCAGCAGCTTCCTAGCCCAATACAATGAGCAGTTCTTC. Translation gives CASSFLAQYNEQFF. The variable domain in full, completed from reference TRBV11-2 and TRBJ2-1, reads EAGVAQSPRYKIIEKRQSVAFWCNPISGHATLYWYQQILGQGPKLLIQFQNNGVVDDSQLPKDRFSAERLKGVDSTLKIQPAKLEDSAVYLCASSFLAQYNEQFFGPGTRLTVL.

The chain links TRBV11-1 to TRBJ2-6; D is perhaps TRBD2 (5 bases). Trimming shortened V by 9 bases and J by 0 bases, and 15 bases separated the two germline ends. The CDR3 length is 16 residues. Germline V lookup: CDR1 SGHAT, CDR2 FQDESV (reference sequence). The CDR3 coding sequence is TGTGCCAGTAGCCACGGACTGCTCTCTGGGGCCAACGTCCTGACTTTC. Translation: CASSHGLLSGANVLTF.

V gene TRBV24-1 combines with J gene TRBJ2-3; D unresolved. Germline V gene sequence: CDR1 KGHDR, CDR2 SFDVKD. There are 14 residues in the CDR3. The V gene lost 2 bases and the J gene lost 2 bases, with 7 bases spanning the gap. The CDR3 reads CATSDSQNTDTQYF. CDR3 in DNA: TGTGCCACCAGTGATTCTCAGAACACAGATACGCAGTATTTT.

The V and J genes are TRBV12-3 or TRBV12-4 and TRBJ1-4; weak D call: TRBD1 (5 bases). The CDR3 totals 15 residues. CDR3 DNA: TGTGCTAGGAGATTGAACAGGTTCGGGAATGAAAAACTGTTTTTT. Amino acids: CARRLNRFGNEKLFF.